These 28 T cell receptor beta chains were all obtained from the same sample, sequenced in a study of CD8 T cells in Susac syndrome. Random hexamers served to reverse transcribe roughly 0.45 to 1 ug RNA. TCRdb redid the calling of the immunoSEQ multiplex PCR reads with MiXCR, one entry per CDR3 protein. The table includes around 71,000 distinct CDR3 sequences, 85% to 95% detected once. The specimen sequenced was CD4+ T cells from PBMCs. The receptor source for this set is a human donor with Susac syndrome.

Here the CDR3 DNA reads TGTGCCAGCAGTTACTGGGACAGTAGCAATCAGCCCCAGCATTTT. This gives the protein CASSYWDSSNQPQHF. The rearrangement uses TRBV6-2 or TRBV6-3 and TRBJ1-5; TRBD1 agrees at 7 bases. The CDR3 covers 15 residues. Trimming at V came to 1 base and at J to 0 bases, leaving 0 bases not matched to a gene. Per the germline V gene, CDR1 is MNHEY and CDR2 is SVGEGT.

The chain employs TRBV4-1 and TRBJ2-1; 9 nucleotides align to TRBD2. This CDR3 is 19 amino acids long. V gave up 4 bases and J gave up 4 bases; unmatched junction bases: 17. Germline V gives CDR1 MGHRA, CDR2 YSYEKL. CDR3 amino acids: CASSPSTRGGAGVYNEQFF. In DNA form, the CDR3 reads TGCGCCAGCAGCCCCTCAACTCGCGGGGGGGCCGGGGTTTACAATGAGCAGTTCTTC.

This clonotype showed up just once. The genes are TRBV7-2 and TRBJ2-2; no clear D gene. V shed 2 bases and J shed 8 bases, with 15 bases lying between them. Germline V gene sequence: CDR1 SGHTA, CDR2 FQGNSA. CDR3 length equals 15 residues. The CDR3 DNA is TGTGCCAGCAGCTTAAGGGCCGTCCGAGGAGGGGAGCTGTTTTTT. Translation gives CASSLRAVRGGELFF.

The V and J genes are TRBV11-2 and TRBJ1-2; no firm D call. This CDR3 contains 13 residues. V lost 5 bases and J 4 bases, leaving 11 bases between the germline ends. Germline V gene lookup returns CDR1 SGHAT and CDR2 FQNNGV. The CDR3 coding sequence is TGTGCCAGCAGCCCGACCATTTTCTATGGCTACACCTTC. It codes for CASSPTIFYGYTF.

This clonotype was picked up a small number of times. This chain joins TRBV20-1 and TRBJ1-1, with D possibly matching TRBD1 (6 bases). This CDR3 has 14 amino acids. V gave up 5 bases and J gave up 3 bases, with 16 bases separating them. In germline, CDR1 is DFQATT, CDR2 SNEGSKA (reference sequence). This CDR3 reads CSAFNRVGHTEAFF. In DNA, the CDR3 is TGCAGTGCTTTCAACAGGGTCGGTCACACTGAAGCTTTCTTT.

The V gene is TRBV28, the J gene TRBJ1-6, with TRBD1 matching over 8 bases. The CDR3 covers 15 residues. The germline V gene has CDR1 MDHEN and CDR2 SYDVKM. V lost 5 bases and J lost 9; bases outside the gene matches: 9. The CDR3 is CASSVQGAVGSPLHF. Here the CDR3 DNA reads TGTGCCAGCAGTGTGCAGGGGGCTGTGGGTTCACCCCTCCACTTT.

The rearrangement uses TRBV21-1 and TRBJ1-1; the D call TRBD1 from the table was never checked on the DNA. TRBV21-1 corresponds to a pseudogene. The CDR3 contains 16 residues. The CDR3 loop reads CASSKGTGGLNTEAFF. CDR3 nucleotides: TGTGCCAGCAGCAAAGGGACAGGGGGCCTGAACACTGAAGCTTTCTTT.

This CDR3 reads CASSEPGQMNTEAFF. CDR3 DNA sequence: TGTGCCAGCAGCGAACCCGGACAGATGAACACTGAAGCTTTCTTT. The V gene is TRBV25-1, the J gene TRBJ1-1; a possible D gene is TRBD1 (6 bases). The V end lost 6 bases, the J end lost 0 bases, and 14 bases lay between the germline ends. The length of the CDR3 is 15 residues. Germline assignment: CDR1 MGHDK and CDR2 SYGVNS.

The rearrangement joins TRBV20-1 to TRBJ2-1; 7 bases agree with TRBD2. J lost 0 bases, V lost 0 bases, and 5 bases had no gene match. Germline lookup yields CDR1 DFQATT and CDR2 SNEGSKA (reference sequence). The CDR3 length is 16 residues. DNA of the CDR3: TGCAGTGCTAGAGATTATTCGGGGGGCTCCTACAATGAGCAGTTCTTC. This gives the protein CSARDYSGGSYNEQFF.

The gene calls are TRBV7-2 and TRBJ2-7; 12 positions match TRBD1. Unmatched junction bases numbered 6, after V lost 4 bases and J lost 5 bases. CDR1 and CDR2 from the germline V gene are SGHTA and FQGNSA. This CDR3 comprises 15 residues. Here the CDR3 reads CASSSIGTGGNEQYF. The CDR3 coding sequence is TGTGCCAGCAGCTCTATAGGGACAGGGGGCAACGAGCAGTACTTC.

The V gene is TRBV25-1, the J gene TRBJ2-4, with 7 bases fitting TRBD2. The V and J ends lost 8 bases and 5 bases, in that order; junction bases with no gene match: 9. This CDR3 region has 14 residues. Germline loops: CDR1 MGHDK, CDR2 SYGVNS. CDR3 bases: TGTGCCAGCGGGAGGCGGGGGATCGAAAACATTCAGTACTTC. It translates to CASGRRGIENIQYF.

Here the CDR3 DNA reads TGCAGCGCCACCGGGGGAAATGAGCAGTTCTTC. It is translated as CSATGGNEQFF. V gene TRBV29-1 combines with J gene TRBJ2-1; tentative D call: TRBD2 (6 bases). The CDR3 is made up of 11 amino acids. V was shortened by 7 bases and J by 7 bases, with 11 bases between the two germline ends. The V gene's germline CDR1 is SQVTM and CDR2 ANQGSEA.

Only one count was recorded for this clonotype. This rearrangement joins TRBV20-1 to TRBJ2-5; D is perhaps TRBD1 (5 bases). Trimming removed 1 base at V and 7 bases at J, with 7 bases between. The CDR3 covers 11 residues. Looked up from germline, CDR1 is DFQATT and CDR2 is SNEGSKA (reference sequence). The CDR3 here is CSARVGVTQYF. The CDR3 DNA is TGCAGTGCTAGAGTAGGGGTGACCCAGTACTTC.

This clonotype has just one count. In nucleotides, the CDR3 is TGTGCCAGCAGAGGGGCGAGCACCGGGGAGCTGTTTTTT. Translated: CASRGASTGELFF. V is TRBV28 and J is TRBJ2-2; perhaps TRBD1 as D (5 bases). CDR3 length equals 13 residues. Per germline, CDR1 MDHEN and CDR2 SYDVKM. The V gene lost 6 bases and the J gene lost 4 bases, with 9 bases spanning the gap.

The V call is TRBV29-1, the J call TRBJ2-7; the D gene is possibly TRBD2 (5 bases). This CDR3 has 11 residues. V lost 4 bases to trimming and J lost 5 bases, with 9 bases between them. Germline lookup yields CDR1 SQVTM and CDR2 ANQGSEA. The CDR3 sequence: CSVGEGNEQYF. Written as DNA, the CDR3 is TGCAGCGTTGGTGAGGGTAACGAGCAGTACTTC.

The chain combines TRBV2 with TRBJ1-5; no definite D call. V lost 4 bases to trimming and J lost 4 bases, with 14 bases between them. The CDR3 has 15 amino acids. CDR1 and CDR2 from the germline V gene are SNHLY and FYNNEI. DNA for the CDR3: TGTGCCAGCAGTGGAGCTCGGTCAGTAAATCAGCCCCAGCATTTT. This sequence encodes CASSGARSVNQPQHF.

The J gene is TRBJ1-2, the V gene TRBV6-5; no reliable D call. The germline V and J ends were trimmed by 8 bases and 1 base, with 14 bases remaining between them. Germline assignment: CDR1 MNHEY and CDR2 SVGAGI. The CDR3 consists of 14 residues. CDR3 nucleotide sequence: TGTGCCAGCCGACCCGAGCTTTATAACTATGGCTACACCTTC. This translates into CASRPELYNYGYTF.

The CDR3 spells CAWSVPRPGQGAFNTIYF. The CDR3, as DNA: TGTGCCTGGAGTGTTCCGCGCCCCGGACAGGGGGCTTTTAACACCATATATTTT. V and J are TRBV30 and TRBJ1-3, with 11 bases identical to TRBD1. This CDR3 is 18 amino acids long. J lost 7 bases, V lost 0 bases, and 14 bases had no gene match. Germline V CDR1 and CDR2: GTSNPN, SVGIG (reference sequence).

The rearrangement uses TRBV20-1 and TRBJ1-6; 8 bases map to TRBD1. The CDR3 spans 16 residues. V was pared by 4 bases and J by 10 bases, with 15 bases of the junction left unmatched. CDR1 is DFQATT, CDR2 SNEGSKA, per germline (reference sequence). CDR3 amino acids: CSAKLGGTGIWSPLHF. The CDR3 region has the DNA TGCAGTGCTAAATTGGGGGGGACAGGAATTTGGTCACCCCTCCACTTT.

The chain is built from TRBV27 and TRBJ1-2; D is perhaps TRBD1 (5 bases). CDR1 is MNHEY, CDR2 SMNVEV, per germline (reference sequence). Trimming took off 3 bases at V and 3 bases at J, with 17 bases between the two ends. CDR3 length: 16 residues. The CDR3 is CASSFLGNGADYGYTF. The CDR3 DNA is TGTGCCAGCAGTTTCTTAGGAAATGGGGCGGACTATGGCTACACCTTC.

The chain combines TRBV5-6 with TRBJ1-2, with TRBD1 matching 7 bases. There are 15 residues in the CDR3. The V gene end was trimmed by 1 base and the J gene end by 4 bases; junction bases not matched to a gene: 7. CDR1 and CDR2 from the germline V gene are SGHDT and YYEEEE. The CDR3 region has the DNA TGTGCCAGCAGCTTGATAGCAGGGGGGACCTATGGCTACACCTTC. Amino acid sequence: CASSLIAGGTYGYTF.

This sequence joins TRBV28 and TRBJ2-2; weak D call: TRBD1 (6 bases). CDR3 length: 16 amino acids. The V gene's germline CDR1 is MDHEN and CDR2 SYDVKM. Between the trimmed V and J ends, which lost 4 bases and 3 bases, there was a span of 15 bases. The CDR3, as DNA: TGTGCCAGCAGTTCCCCCGGACAGAGCCACACCGGGGAGCTGTTTTTT. Amino acid sequence: CASSSPGQSHTGELFF.

CDR3 sequence reads: CASSTGTGVPETQYF. The CDR3 DNA reads as TGTGCCAGCAGCACCGGGACAGGGGTCCCTGAGACCCAGTACTTC. This chain links TRBV7-2 with TRBJ2-5; the match to TRBD1 covers 10 bases. V shed 5 bases and J 5 bases; nucleotides not matched to a gene: 8. The CDR3 spans 15 residues. From germline, CDR1 is SGHTA and CDR2 FQGNSA.

This clonotype was recorded a few times. The CDR3 loop reads CASKGGGPYEQYF. CDR3 DNA: TGTGCCAGCAAGGGCGGGGGGCCCTACGAGCAGTACTTC. The chain employs TRBV6-5 and TRBJ2-7, with 8 bases identical to TRBD2. V was pared by 7 bases and J by 2 bases, with 4 bases of the junction left unmatched. CDR1 is MNHEY, CDR2 SVGAGI, per germline. The CDR3 has 13 residues.

The gene calls are TRBV28 and TRBJ2-7; 8 nucleotides line up with TRBD2. Germline trimming cut 2 bases from V and 9 bases from J; bases unmatched to any gene: 6. This CDR3 contains 13 residues. CDR1 and CDR2 (germline): MDHEN, SYDVKM. The CDR3 nucleotides are TGTGCCAGCAGTTTAAGTCTAGCGGGTTGGCAGTACTTC. Translation gives CASSLSLAGWQYF. The complete variable domain, with remaining parts taken from reference TRBV28 and TRBJ2-7, reads DVKVTQSSRYLVKRTGEKVFLECVQDMDHENMFWYRQDPGLGLRLIYFSYDVKMKEKGDIPEGYSVSREKKERFSLILESASTNQTSMYLCASSLSLAGWQYFGPGTRLTVT.

The chain uses TRBV30 and TRBJ1-2; no clear D gene. The CDR3 length is 14 residues. Germline V gene data show CDR1 as GTSNPN and CDR2 as SVGIG (reference sequence). Trimming removed 2 bases from V and 2 bases from J, with 12 bases in between. The CDR3 coding sequence is TGTGCCTGGAGTAGTTGGGGATTCAACTATGGCTACACCTTC. It is translated as CAWSSWGFNYGYTF.

The chain links TRBV11-3 to TRBJ2-1, with unresolved D. Germline V gene data show CDR1 as SGHNT and CDR2 as YENEEA. There are 11 residues in the CDR3. V was pared by 4 bases and J by 8 bases, with 6 bases between. CDR3: CASSSRDEQFF. The CDR3 region has the DNA TGTGCCAGCAGCTCACGGGATGAGCAGTTCTTC. Combining the CDR3 with reference TRBV11-3 and TRBJ2-1 gives the whole variable domain EAGVVQSPRYKIIEKKQPVAFWCNPISGHNTLYWYLQNLGQGPELLIRYENEEAVDDSQLPKDRFSAERLKGVDSTLKIQPAELGDSAVYLCASSSRDEQFFGPGTRLTVL.

The V call is TRBV2, the J call TRBJ1-4, with D possibly matching TRBD1 (6 bases). Germline lookup yields CDR1 SNHLY and CDR2 FYNNEI. V lost 3 bases and J lost 8, with 16 bases in between. The CDR3 is 15 residues long. The CDR3, as DNA: TGTGCCAGCAGTGATCTCAGGGGAATATGGGAAAAACTGTTTTTT. Encoded protein: CASSDLRGIWEKLFF.